A single sample is the source of the 4 T cell receptor beta chains below, sequenced in a study of identical twins. TCRdb reanalysed the 5' RACE reads using MiXCR and keeps one entry per CDR3 protein. The profile shows approximately 890,000 distinct CDR3 sequences, about 12% of them singletons. These same records also appear under a second study, on yellow fever vaccine responses in identical twins.

The sequenced sample was PBMCs. These receptors all come from a woman under 30 in good health.

This clonotype was detected only a few times. The V and J genes are TRBV4-1 and TRBJ2-1; the match to TRBD1 covers 7 bases. With V trimmed by 0 bases and J by 6 bases, 5 bases remained unmatched. The germline V gene encodes CDR1 MGHRA and CDR2 YSYEKL. The CDR3 is 15 amino acids. The CDR3 loop is CASSQDFTGVNEQFF. Here the CDR3 DNA reads TGCGCCAGCAGCCAAGACTTTACAGGGGTCAATGAGCAGTTCTTC.

This clonotype was seen many times. J is TRBJ1-4 and V is TRBV12-3 or TRBV12-4; TRBD1 is a possible D gene (6 bases). The CDR3 length is 14 residues. The V gene lost 6 bases and the J gene lost 8 bases, with 16 bases spanning the gap. DNA for the CDR3: TGTGCCAGCAGCTCCCAGGGGTCACAGGAAAAACTGTTTTTT. Amino acids: CASSSQGSQEKLFF.

This clonotype was detected a few times. The chain employs TRBV2 and TRBJ2-1, with 9 nucleotides matching TRBD1. Germline V CDR1 and CDR2: SNHLY, FYNNEI. This CDR3 contains 15 residues. V lost 6 bases to trimming and J lost 4 bases; unmatched junction nucleotides: 7. CDR3 in amino acids: CASRSDRGAYNEQFF. DNA for the CDR3: TGTGCCAGCAGATCCGACAGGGGGGCTTACAATGAGCAGTTCTTC.

This clonotype has a handful of counts. The chain is built from TRBV20-1 and TRBJ2-7; 13 positions agree with TRBD2. From germline, CDR1 is DFQATT and CDR2 SNEGSKA (reference sequence). Unmatched junction bases numbered 3, after V lost 2 bases and J lost 2 bases. This CDR3 comprises 15 residues. CDR3 nucleotides: TGCAGTGCTAGACCCGGGACTAGCGGGACCTACGAGCAGTACTTC. Translating gives CSARPGTSGTYEQYF.